The rows below give T cell receptor beta chains drawn from one sample of a study of control samples from healthy donors and cancer patients. TCRdb's copy holds only in-frame clones and misses some; the assay was immunoSEQ multiplex PCR. This sample has tens of thousands of clones; 94% occur once, and the top ten carry 3% to 4%. The sequenced sample was blood. The receptors derive from a man aged 25-45 years in good health. Each CDR3 is given without its conserved first and last residue.

V	J	CDR3
TRBV7-3	TRBJ1-1	ASSLNAGVTEAF
TRBV21-1	TRBJ2-1	ASSKPAGTENEQF
TRBV5-1	TRBJ2-7	ASSWGTPPGEQY
TRBV27	TRBJ2-3	ASSFAGASSTDTQY
TRBV4-2	TRBJ2-4	ASSPAAGIAKNIQY
TRBV30	TRBJ1-2	AWREQGVSPNYGYT
TRBV5-1	TRBJ2-3	ASSKGQSTDTQY
TRBV10-2	TRBJ1-1	ASTRIMNTEAF
TRBV7-8	TRBJ2-7	ASSPGLAGYEQY
TRBV30	TRBJ1-1	AWSIQASTEAF
TRBV11-2	TRBJ1-2	ASSLVGVGDYGYT
TRBV15	TRBJ2-1	ATRGDRSYNEQF
TRBV10-2	TRBJ1-1	ASSALNTEAF
TRBV5-1	TRBJ1-1	ASSLTAGVGTEAF
TRBV30	TRBJ2-5	ACGGGSQETQY
TRBV6-5	TRBJ1-1	ASSYSGRVNTEAF
TRBV3-1/TRBV3-2	TRBJ1-6	ASRTGTGGNSPLH
TRBV10-3	TRBJ1-1	AISERDRFPPEAF
TRBV28	TRBJ2-5	ASSFRDRVQETQY
TRBV27	TRBJ2-7	ASSRGRTGGVYEQY
TRBV7-3	TRBJ1-1	ASSLGVGRLLNTEAF
TRBV19	TRBJ2-1	ASSIGAGSSNEQF
TRBV14	TRBJ2-7	ASSQAKVDTGYEQY
TRBV24-1	TRBJ1-5	ATSDPRDSLDSNQPQH
TRBV7-2	TRBJ2-5	ASRLRSGSETQY
TRBV2	TRBJ2-2	ARRDAAGGATGELF
TRBV24-1	TRBJ1-4	ATSDPGTPPGEKLF
TRBV10-1	TRBJ1-1	ASSATGEGDTEAF
TRBV2	TRBJ2-7	ASSLGVAGGNEQY
TRBV1	TRBJ2-3	TSSQSPGRTDTQY
TRBV28	TRBJ2-7	ASSEAGVSGSLGEQY
TRBV28	TRBJ1-1	ASIAYRTLNTEAF
TRBV14	TRBJ2-2	ASSQVTGELF
TRBV11-1	TRBJ2-3	ASSLPSGSTDTQY
TRBV29-1	TRBJ1-4	SGRREEKLF
TRBV19	TRBJ1-6	ASRDMDRGNSPLH
TRBV30	TRBJ1-5	AWTPSRVGNQPQH
TRBV10-1	TRBJ2-1	ASSELGLAGDRF
TRBV7-9	TRBJ1-1	ASSLGEGYTEAF
TRBV5-5	TRBJ2-7	ASSLGGEQY
TRBV27	TRBJ2-1	ASSLRQAYNEQF
TRBV5-6	TRBJ2-1	ASSLYLAGVDEQF
TRBV6-5	TRBJ1-6	ASRLGQGPSPLH
TRBV19	TRBJ1-5	ASIPRLAGGTNQPQH
TRBV30	TRBJ1-3	AWRRDSWPSGNTIY
TRBV7-9	TRBJ1-2	ASSLEALYYT
TRBV27	TRBJ2-6	ASSQGTGANVLT
TRBV7-3	TRBJ2-1	ASSPQGRLNEQF
TRBV6-5	TRBJ1-3	ASSYSGIGNTIY
TRBV6-5	TRBJ2-5	ASSYSQARETQY
TRBV19	TRBJ2-4	ASSVKNIQY
TRBV30	TRBJ2-5	AFSPGLAGGETQY